The T cell receptor beta chain described here comes from a study of response to subunit inactivated influenza vaccine (dated by TCRdb to the late 2010s). Notes on the research overall: Deep quantitative T cell receptor repertoire profiling was used in the study to track responses to a trivalent subunit inactivated influenza vaccine. What the work shows at the level of the full study, not this receptor alone: It was suggested by the authors that each seasonal influenza vaccination may recruit only a limited number of new T cells.

Comment on this clonotype: Its specific antigen is unknown. Per-nucleotide qualities are absent, and no much larger clonotype sits a single base away.

The library was prepared using RT-PCR. Reads for this sample came from an Illumina HiSeq 2500. TCRdb reanalyzed the raw reads on its own, using fastp at Q25 for trimming and MiXCR for clone calling, and kept in-frame beta chains. Each entry is one CDR3 protein sequence, shown with its most common DNA and genes. The sample table lists some 640,000 distinct CDR3 sequences, more than 11% of them with a count of one. Together, the top ten hold 6.5% to 8.5% of the sample. The CDR3, cysteine through phenylalanine, is 13 amino acids long. Only CDR3 DNA remains: 39 bases, in frame from the first base. Trimming takes 6 bases off V and 10 bases off J; junction bases not matched to a gene: 13. CDR1 and CDR2 (SQVTM, ANQGSEA) derive from the germline V gene.

This clonotype originated in a man between 50 and 59 years old who received an inactivated influenza vaccine. Donor details come from another sample of the same person, matched by shared clones. This chain joins TRBV29-1 to TRBJ2-5; the central 8 bases match TRBD1. The source material was PBMCs from blood, sampled less than 15 days before vaccination. The bases read TGCAGCGTCGGACAGGGTGGGCGGGGAAGCCAGTACTTC. This codes for CSVGQGGRGSQYF.